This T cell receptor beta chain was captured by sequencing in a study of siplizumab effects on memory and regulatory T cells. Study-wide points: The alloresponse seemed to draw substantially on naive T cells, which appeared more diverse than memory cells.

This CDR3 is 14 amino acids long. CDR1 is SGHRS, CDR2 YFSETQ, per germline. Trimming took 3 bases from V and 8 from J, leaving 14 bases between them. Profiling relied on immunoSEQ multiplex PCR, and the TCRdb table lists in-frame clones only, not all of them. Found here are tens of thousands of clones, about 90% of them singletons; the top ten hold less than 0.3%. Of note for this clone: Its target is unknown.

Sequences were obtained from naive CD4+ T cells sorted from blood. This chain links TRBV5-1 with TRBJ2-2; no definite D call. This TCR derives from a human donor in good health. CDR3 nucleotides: TGCGCCAGCAGCTCCGGGTTTCGGCGGGGGGAGCTGTTTTTT. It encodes CASSSGFRRGELFF.